This is a list of T cell receptor beta chains from one sample in a study of regulatory T cells in long-lasting Graves disease. Each CDR3 protein gets one entry after TCRdb re-called the multiplex PCR reads with MiXCR. Altogether roughly 560,000 distinct CDR3 sequences are present, about 16% being singletons, with the ten largest covering approximately 25%. The same data also went into a second study, on T cells in Graves' hyperthyroidism and ophthalmopathy.

This specimen consisted of peripheral blood mononuclear cells (PBMCs), obtained at new diagnosis, from a patient treated with antithyroid drugs. The receptors here all came from a middle-aged woman with Graves disease. The CDR3 runs from the conserved cysteine through the conserved F or W. Each record gives: D gene, J gene, V gene, clone size, CDR3 protein, CDR3 DNA. A D gene is named only where the DNA matches it firmly. Rows give clone size only sometimes, using once, few, many, or a class for an expanded clone.

>.|TRBJ1-4|TRBV12-3/TRBV12-4|many
CASSPYTAVGEKLFF
TGTGCCAGCAGTCCCTATACAGCGGTGGGTGAAAAACTGTTTTTT
>TRBD2|TRBJ2-1|TRBV9|many
CASSVGGAAYNEQFF
TGTGCCAGCAGCGTCGGGGGGGCCGCCTACAATGAGCAGTTCTTC
>.|TRBJ1-3|TRBV9|few
CASSVGHDSGNTIYF
TGTGCCAGCAGCGTAGGGCATGACTCTGGAAACACCATATATTTT
>TRBD2|TRBJ2-3|TRBV12-3/TRBV12-4|many
CASSSPPGGLAGGTDTQYF
TGTGCCAGCAGTTCACCCCCGGGTGGGCTAGCGGGGGGTACAGATACGCAGTATTTT
>TRBD1|TRBJ1-2|TRBV7-9|few
CASGTQGGYGYTF
TGTGCCAGCGGAACGCAGGGGGGCTATGGCTACACCTTC
>.|TRBJ2-5|TRBV5-1|many
CASSSLSSGETQYF
TGCGCCAGCAGCTCGCTCTCCTCCGGGGAGACCCAGTACTTC
>.|TRBJ1-3|TRBV10-2|.
CATEGSGNTIYF
TGCGCCACCGAAGGCTCTGGAAACACCATATATTTT
>TRBD1|TRBJ1-1|TRBV12-3/TRBV12-4|many
CASSLDGTVNTEAFF
TGTGCCAGCAGTTTAGATGGGACAGTGAACACTGAAGCTTTCTTT
>.|TRBJ1-1|TRBV30|many
CAWSGGRRTVGTEAFF
TGTGCCTGGAGTGGAGGGAGACGGACGGTGGGCACTGAAGCTTTCTTT
>TRBD1|TRBJ2-7|TRBV5-1|few
CASSLQGVGEQYF
TGCGCCAGCAGCCTACAGGGGGTCGGCGAGCAGTACTTC
>.|TRBJ1-1|TRBV28|.
CASSPGRHSAAFF
TGTGCCAGCAGTCCCGGCCGACACTCAGCGGCTTTCTTT
>TRBD2|TRBJ2-5|TRBV28|many
CASSLVSRGIGETQYF
TGTGCCAGCAGTTTAGTGTCGCGGGGGATAGGGGAGACCCAGTACTTC
>.|TRBJ1-2|TRBV6-1|many
CASVREANYGYTF
TGTGCCAGCGTTCGCGAGGCCAACTATGGCTACACCTTC
>TRBD1|TRBJ2-7|TRBV6-2/TRBV6-3|many
CASRWTGSYEQYF
TGTGCCAGCAGGTGGACAGGCTCCTACGAGCAGTACTTC
>TRBD1|TRBJ1-2|TRBV14|.
CASSQTQGASYGYTF
TGTGCCAGCAGCCAAACGCAGGGGGCCTCCTATGGCTACACCTTC
>.|TRBJ1-1|TRBV29-1|many
CSAAGGTEAFF
TGCAGCGCTGCCGGAGGGACTGAAGCTTTCTTT
>TRBD1|TRBJ2-2|TRBV6-1|few
CASRRQGDSGELFF
TGTGCCAGCAGAAGACAGGGGGACTCCGGGGAGCTGTTTTTT
>.|TRBJ1-5|TRBV12-5|many
CASSIGADQPQHF
TGTGCTAGTAGCATTGGGGCGGATCAGCCCCAGCATTTT
>TRBD2|TRBJ2-4|TRBV18|.
CASSLTSGEVKNIQYF
TGTGCCAGCTCACTAACTAGCGGGGAAGTCAAAAACATTCAGTACTTC
>.|TRBJ2-3|TRBV7-8|many
CASSHMASGTKTDTQYF
TGTGCCAGCAGCCATATGGCCTCCGGGACCAAGACAGATACGCAGTATTTT
>.|TRBJ1-1|TRBV19|many
CASSGRDRSGTEAFF
TGTGCCAGTAGTGGGAGAGACAGGTCCGGCACTGAAGCTTTCTTT
>.|TRBJ1-1|TRBV6-1|few
CASSPGGPGGTEAFF
TGTGCCAGCAGTCCCGGGGGACCCGGGGGCACTGAAGCTTTCTTT